This section outlines one TCR beta chain sequence together with its context. What it binds is not known. One junction end disagrees with the germline gene, perhaps due to a read error. This entry is derived from a study of Tregs in tolerant kidney transplant recipients. Study results and caveats: Tregs expanded with activated donor B cells seemed most donor-specific. Biological reproducibility was not directly addressed in this study.

The method was immunoSEQ multiplex PCR; TCRdb's version includes in-frame clones alone and lacks a portion of them. The sample has under 50,000 clones, around 90% seen once. This CDR3 comprises 13 residues. Germline V gene sequence: CDR1 SGHAT, CDR2 FQNNGV. Unstimulated regulatory T cells (CD4+CD25+CD127-), CD4+CD25- non-regulatory cells, CD4 and CD8 cells were FACS-sorted from thawed PBMCs. An overnight rest at 37°C with 150 to 250 IU/ml IL-2 preceded regulatory T cell sorting from thawed PBMCs. The receptor comes from a human donor in good health. The chain combines TRBV11-2 with TRBJ1-2; no firm D call. Input material: Tregs from blood. DNA for the CDR3: TGTGCCAGCAGCCTAGAGTCCGGTCGAGGCTACACCTTC. This codes for CASSLESGRGYTF.